Listed below are T cell receptor beta chains from one sample, sequenced in a study of radiotherapy plus CTLA-4 blockade in lung cancer. The table came from immunoSEQ multiplex PCR; TCRdb's copy has only in-frame clones and leaves some out. The table has 90,000 or so clones, around four fifths seen once. Specimen: peripheral blood, collected from a patient treated with radiotherapy plus ipilimumab. The receptors derive from a human donor with non-small cell lung cancer who had stable disease on radiotherapy plus ipilimumab. CDR3s leave out the opening cysteine and the closing phenylalanine or tryptophan. D genes are given only for firm matches.

D gene,J gene,V gene,CDR3 protein
TRBD2,TRBJ2-7,TRBV15,ATSRVTSGPYEQY
.,TRBJ1-6,TRBV19,ASSSGADSPLH
TRBD2,TRBJ2-3,TRBV5-4,ASSLVPSGGATQY
.,TRBJ1-1,TRBV10-3,AISFDSLGTEAF
.,TRBJ2-1,TRBV19,ASSTPRRLGWNEQF
.,TRBJ2-7,TRBV11-2,ASSLERTTYEQY
.,TRBJ1-2,TRBV6-5,ASSYSGQFNYGYT
TRBD1,TRBJ1-3,TRBV5-1,ASRTGSGNTIY
.,TRBJ2-5,TRBV7-8,ASSLDIGPQETQY
TRBD1,TRBJ2-7,TRBV28,ASSPTPRTGRYEQY
TRBD2,TRBJ2-3,TRBV29-1,STPVEGGLADTQY
TRBD2,TRBJ2-5,TRBV7-7,ASSLAGTGETQY
.,TRBJ1-3,TRBV28,ASSSPQRARGNTIY
.,TRBJ2-2,TRBV28,ASTYSGANTGELF
TRBD1,TRBJ1-6,TRBV6-5,ASSATGYH
.,TRBJ1-6,TRBV7-9,ASSQGLPIDNSPLH
TRBD2,TRBJ2-5,TRBV4-2,ASSQEPGLAGGDGTQY
TRBD2,TRBJ2-3,TRBV5-1,ASSFSGAHTDTQY
.,TRBJ1-2,TRBV7-2,ASSSYLQGGGFYGYT
TRBD1,TRBJ1-1,TRBV7-3,ASSSKGTGGGTEAF
.,TRBJ1-2,TRBV28,ASSFPGDYGYT
.,TRBJ1-1,TRBV28,ATGARAEAF
TRBD1,TRBJ1-4,TRBV4-1,ASSQLTPGQGIGEKLF
.,TRBJ1-2,TRBV9,ASSVVGDGLYGYT
.,TRBJ1-1,TRBV6-5,ASSPSGRGTEAF
.,TRBJ1-3,TRBV30,AWSVSSGNTIY
.,TRBJ2-7,TRBV7-8,ASSPDLGSYEQY
.,TRBJ2-3,TRBV13,ASRLGVLTDTQY
.,TRBJ2-5,TRBV2,ATSGGRGETQY
TRBD2,TRBJ2-1,TRBV23-1,ASSRVPLGGFYNEQF
.,TRBJ1-3,TRBV7-9,ASSFFSLSSGNTIY
.,TRBJ1-1,TRBV5-4,ASSGPLGDTEAF
TRBD1,TRBJ1-6,TRBV11-1,ASSLMTGDNSPLH
.,TRBJ2-2,TRBV7-7,ASRGSNTGELF
TRBD2,TRBJ2-7,TRBV11-2,ASSSPALANYEQY
TRBD2,TRBJ2-3,TRBV10-3,AISGGLATDTQY
TRBD2,TRBJ2-5,TRBV7-3,ASSLSGRRETQY
.,TRBJ1-5,TRBV18,ASSREAQGNQPQH
TRBD2,TRBJ2-1,TRBV19,ASSSGGAYNEQF
.,TRBJ1-2,TRBV5-4,ASSFTGANYGYT
TRBD2,TRBJ2-7,TRBV11-2,ASSLVSSGGFYEQY
.,TRBJ2-7,TRBV13,ASSTGRVYEQY
.,TRBJ2-3,TRBV28,ASSTGGARGIDTQY
.,TRBJ1-5,TRBV2,ASSEEAGVSNQPQH
.,TRBJ2-1,TRBV9,ASSVLLESGEQF
.,TRBJ2-2,TRBV9,ASSGSGLEFAGELF
TRBD1,TRBJ1-3,TRBV28,ASSAQGVGTGNTIY
TRBD2,TRBJ2-3,TRBV6-5,ASSSSLAGEADTQY
.,TRBJ1-3,TRBV5-1,ASKDSGNTIY
.,TRBJ1-1,TRBV9,ASSVVSNTEAF